What follows are 32 T cell receptor beta chains derived from one specimen sequenced in a study of blood T cell repertoires in COVID-19. Data came from immunoSEQ multiplex PCR; TCRdb stores just in-frame clones and leaves some out. The data show around 57,000 clones, 90% seen once. Sample: peripheral blood. All receptors come from a middle-aged man with acute or convalescent COVID-19.

The genes are TRBV6-2 or TRBV6-3 and TRBJ2-7, with D tentatively TRBD1 (6 bases). This CDR3 comprises 13 residues. Trimming left V 3 bases short and J 9 bases short, with 15 bases between. CDR1 is MNHEY, CDR2 SVGEGT, per germline. CDR3 DNA sequence: TGTGCCAGCAGTTATGTGTTACAGGGAAGGCAGTACTTC. Protein: CASSYVLQGRQYF.

The chain has TRBV10-3 and TRBJ1-5; D possibly corresponds to TRBD1 (5 bases). The CDR3 length is 14 residues. Germline CDR1 is ENHRY and CDR2 is SYGVKD. V lost 6 bases and J lost 5, with 14 bases in between. The CDR3 bases are TGTGCCATCAGAGGGGTAGGGGTCGATCAGCCCCAGCATTTT. This codes for CAIRGVGVDQPQHF.

The V call is TRBV30, the J call TRBJ2-1, with 7 positions matching TRBD2. CDR1 and CDR2 from the germline V gene are GTSNPN and SVGIG (reference sequence). The V segment lost 0 bases and the J segment 6 bases; nucleotides outside the gene matches: 8. The CDR3 is 15 residues long. The DNA of the CDR3 is TGTGCCTGGAGTGTACGGGCGGGAGTGGGCAATGAGCAGTTCTTC. Protein sequence: CAWSVRAGVGNEQFF.

The chain is built from TRBV9 and TRBJ1-2; no clear D. CDR3 length equals 15 residues. Germline assignment: CDR1 SGDLS and CDR2 YYNGEE. V shed 2 bases and J shed 11 bases, with 22 bases lying between them. CDR3 DNA: TGTGCCAGCAGCGTCGGATCTGGGAGTGGGCGCGGGTACACCTTC. It codes for CASSVGSGSGRGYTF.

The chain employs TRBV6-5 and TRBJ1-1, with D perhaps TRBD1 (5 bases). The CDR3 consists of 15 residues. The germline V and J ends were trimmed by 1 base and 3 bases, with 12 bases remaining between them. Germline V CDR1 and CDR2: MNHEY, SVGAGI. The CDR3 nucleotides read TGTGCCAGCAGTTACTTCTCAGGGATCGACACTGAAGCTTTCTTT. Its translation: CASSYFSGIDTEAFF.

This clone was detected once. The chain has TRBV3-1 (or the pseudogene TRBV3-2) and TRBJ1-2; no definite D call. The CDR3 runs 11 residues. Germline lookup yields CDR1 LGHDT and CDR2 YNNKEL (reference sequence). DNA for the CDR3: TGTGCGTCGGCAGGTCTGTATGGCTACACCTTC. Translating it yields CASAGLYGYTF.

V usage is TRBV10-3 and J usage is TRBJ1-5; possibly TRBD1 for D (5 bases). From germline, CDR1 is ENHRY and CDR2 SYGVKD. V was clipped by 4 bases and J by 7 bases, with 17 bases between them. This CDR3 contains 15 residues. In nucleotides, the CDR3 is TGTGCCATCAGTGCGGAAGTCAGGGAAGGCCAGCCCCAGCATTTT. This codes for CAISAEVREGQPQHF.

This chain links TRBV4-3 with TRBJ2-1; D gene ambiguous. Trimming shortened V by 4 bases and J by 4 bases, and 11 bases separated the two germline ends. This CDR3 contains 14 residues. Germline V gene data show CDR1 as LGHNA and CDR2 as YSLEER. The DNA of the CDR3 is TGCGCCAGCAGCCGGGCCTATTTTTACAATGAGCAGTTCTTC. Protein sequence: CASSRAYFYNEQFF.

As to this clone: The same CDR3 arises from other DNA sequences in this sample as well. The rearrangement links TRBV18 to TRBJ1-2; D unclear. This CDR3 has 13 amino acids. The V and J ends lost 2 bases and 2 bases respectively, with 6 bases between them. Germline CDR1 and CDR2: KGHSH and LQKENI. As DNA, the CDR3 is TGTGCCAGCTCACCAGACAAGAACTATGGCTACACCTTC. Amino acid sequence: CASSPDKNYGYTF.

CDR3 coding DNA: TGTGCCAGCAGTGATAGGGCCAGGGGGCCTGAAGCTTTCTTT. The encoded protein is CASSDRARGPEAFF. The chain couples TRBV6-1 to TRBJ1-1; 8 bases agree with TRBD1. CDR1 is MNHNS and CDR2 is SASEGT in the germline V gene. The CDR3 totals 14 residues. V dropped 3 bases and J dropped 6; count of bases not matched to a gene: 6.

The rearrangement joins TRBV11-2 to TRBJ2-2, with 10 bases lining up with TRBD2. Losses at the gene ends were 1 base for V and 4 bases for J; bases not matched to a gene: 3. Germline loops: CDR1 SGHAT, CDR2 FQNNGV. The CDR3 is made up of 16 amino acids. The CDR3 DNA reads TGTGCCAGCAGCTTAGGAAGCGGGAGGGTCACCGGGGAGCTGTTTTTT. The encoded protein is CASSLGSGRVTGELFF.

The chain combines TRBV2 with TRBJ2-1; possibly TRBD2 for D (6 bases). The V end was cut by 6 bases, the J end by 7 bases, with 13 bases between. Germline V gives CDR1 SNHLY, CDR2 FYNNEI. The CDR3 runs to 13 residues. CDR3 in DNA: TGTGCCAGCAGCCGGGGGACTGGTAATGAGCAGTTCTTC. This sequence encodes CASSRGTGNEQFF.

The V call is TRBV6-5, the J call TRBJ2-7, with 8 positions matching TRBD1. CDR1 is MNHEY and CDR2 is SVGAGI in the germline V gene. The junction had 10 bases not matched to a gene; V was cut back by 6 bases and J by 3 bases. This CDR3 spans 15 amino acids. CDR3 amino acids: CASSRTGKDLYEQYF. The CDR3 nucleotides read TGTGCCAGCAGCCGGACAGGGAAGGACCTCTACGAGCAGTACTTC.

In its sample, this clone was seen once. The gene calls are TRBV6-6 and TRBJ2-5; TRBD1 might be the D (5 bases). CDR3 length: 13 amino acids. The germline V gene encodes CDR1 MNHNY and CDR2 SVGAGI (reference sequence). V was clipped by 9 bases and J by 3 bases, with 14 bases between them. CDR3 DNA: TGTGCCAGTAACACTCAGACAGAAGAGACCCAGTACTTC. It codes for CASNTQTEETQYF.

The genes are TRBV6-6 and TRBJ2-5; 8 bases are a match to TRBD1. This CDR3 contains 15 residues. Germline CDR1 reads MNHNY; CDR2 reads SVGAGI (reference sequence). The V gene end was trimmed by 0 bases and the J gene end by 2 bases; junction bases not matched to a gene: 2. CDR3 in amino acids: CASSYSTGEQETQYF. In DNA, the CDR3 is TGTGCCAGCAGTTACTCGACAGGGGAGCAAGAGACCCAGTACTTC.

The rearrangement uses TRBV2 and TRBJ1-4; TRBD1 matches 8 bases. The germline CDR1 and CDR2 sequences are SNHLY and FYNNEI. This CDR3 comprises 14 residues. V trimming: 8 bases; J trimming: 5 bases; junction bases outside the gene matches: 7. The CDR3, as DNA: TGTGCCAGCGCAGGGGGCGGATGGAATGAAAAACTGTTTTTT. It yields the protein CASAGGGWNEKLFF.

V usage is TRBV18 and J usage is TRBJ2-7; D possibly corresponds to TRBD1 (5 bases). The germline gives CDR1 KGHSH, CDR2 LQKENI. The CDR3 spans 15 residues. The V end was cut by 6 bases, the J end by 0 bases, with 15 bases between. The DNA for the CDR3 is TGTGCCAGCTCGCGTCTTCAGGGATTCTCCTACGAGCAGTACTTC. Translation: CASSRLQGFSYEQYF. Full variable domain (remainder filled in from reference TRBV18 and TRBJ2-7): NAGVMQNPRHLVRRRGQEARLRCSPMKGHSHVYWYRQLPEEGLKFMVYLQKENIIDESGMPKERFSAEFPKEGPSILRIQQVVRGDSAAYFCASSRLQGFSYEQYFGPGTRLTVT.

The chain joins TRBV7-9 to TRBJ1-2, with 9 positions matching TRBD1. J gave up 4 bases and V 0 bases, and 6 bases lay outside the gene matches. The CDR3 extends over 16 amino acids. Looked up from germline, CDR1 is SEHNR and CDR2 is FQNEAQ (reference sequence). The CDR3 DNA is TGTGCCAGCAGCTTAGCGGGGACAGGGTTCGCCTATGGCTACACCTTC. Its protein is CASSLAGTGFAYGYTF.

The chain uses TRBV7-9 and TRBJ1-2; perhaps TRBD1 as D (5 bases). The CDR3 has 13 residues. CDR1 SEHNR and CDR2 FQNEAQ come from the germline V gene (reference sequence). V was pared by 3 bases and J by 5 bases, with 10 bases between. The CDR3 coding sequence is TGTGCCAGCAGCTTCGGGGGGATATATGGCTACACCTTC. This sequence encodes CASSFGGIYGYTF.

The V gene is TRBV4-1, the J gene TRBJ1-2, with D maybe TRBD1 (6 bases). CDR1 is MGHRA, CDR2 YSYEKL, per germline. V lost 1 base and J 5 bases, leaving 17 bases between the germline ends. This CDR3 has 16 residues. The CDR3 region has the DNA TGCGCCAGCAGCCAAGCTACAGGGCAATCTATTTATGGCTACACCTTC. Translation: CASSQATGQSIYGYTF.

The chain employs TRBV7-2 and TRBJ1-5; 8 bases map to TRBD1. Germline V lookup: CDR1 SGHTA, CDR2 FQGNSA. Trimming at V came to 4 bases and at J to 6 bases, leaving 11 bases not matched to a gene. There are 16 residues in the CDR3. The CDR3 here is CASSSPTGVRLQPQHF. CDR3 nucleotide sequence: TGTGCCAGCAGCTCGCCGACAGGGGTAAGGCTTCAGCCCCAGCATTTT.

This chain uses TRBV19 with TRBJ1-4; D possibly corresponds to TRBD1 (5 bases). Germline CDR1 reads LNHDA; CDR2 reads SQIVND (reference sequence). V shed 7 bases and J shed 0 bases, with 18 bases lying between them. The CDR3 runs to 17 residues. CDR3 loop: CASIRDSLNSTNEKLFF. The CDR3 DNA reads TGTGCCAGTATAAGGGACTCCCTGAACTCAACTAATGAAAAACTGTTTTTT.

The V call is TRBV24-1, the J call TRBJ1-4; 8 bases are a match to TRBD1. Trimming removed 4 bases from V and 7 bases from J; junction bases left unmatched: 10. The CDR3 has 16 amino acids. CDR1 KGHDR and CDR2 SFDVKD come from the germline V gene. The CDR3 bases are TGTGCCACCAGTGACAACCGACAGGGGACGGGTGAAAAACTGTTTTTT. This codes for CATSDNRQGTGEKLFF.

The chain has TRBV11-2 and TRBJ2-5; 9 nucleotides agree with TRBD2. V lost 7 bases, J lost 5 bases, and 2 bases stayed unmatched. This CDR3 spans 12 amino acids. The germline gives CDR1 SGHAT, CDR2 FQNNGV. CDR3 sequence (DNA): TGTGCCAGCAATGCGGGAGGGGAGACCCAGTACTTC. It codes for CASNAGGETQYF.

V and J are TRBV18 and TRBJ2-2, with 7 positions matching TRBD1. V shed 2 bases and J 0 bases; nucleotides not matched to a gene: 3. Germline CDR1 is KGHSH and CDR2 is LQKENI. The CDR3 sequence is 16 residues long. CDR3 DNA: TGTGCCAGCTCACCATCGGGACAGTCGAACACCGGGGAGCTGTTTTTT. It specifies CASSPSGQSNTGELFF. Variable domain in full (rest from reference TRBV18 and TRBJ2-2): NAGVMQNPRHLVRRRGQEARLRCSPMKGHSHVYWYRQLPEEGLKFMVYLQKENIIDESGMPKERFSAEFPKEGPSILRIQQVVRGDSAAYFCASSPSGQSNTGELFFGEGSRLTVL.

The chain is built from TRBV21-1 and TRBJ2-3; no DNA check was done on the table's D call, TRBD2. TRBV21-1 is noted as a pseudogene. CDR3 length: 14 residues. CDR3 in DNA: TGTGCCAGCAGCAATCGCGGCTTTACAGATACGCAGTATTTT. Residues: CASSNRGFTDTQYF.

The chain is built from TRBV9 and TRBJ2-7; 8 nucleotides line up with TRBD2. The V and J ends lost 4 bases and 6 bases, in that order; junction bases with no gene match: 9. The CDR3 is 14 residues long. The germline V gene encodes CDR1 SGDLS and CDR2 YYNGEE. The CDR3 coding sequence is TGTGCCAGCAGCACAGAAGGGCTAGCGGGCGAGCAGTACTTC. Translating it yields CASSTEGLAGEQYF.

The chain combines TRBV19 with TRBJ2-7; TRBD2 might be the D (6 bases). V shed 4 bases and J shed 7 bases, with 20 bases lying between them. Germline-derived CDR1 and CDR2 are LNHDA and SQIVND (reference sequence). This CDR3 spans 15 amino acids. The chain's CDR3 is CASSNWELQAGEQYF. The CDR3 region has the DNA TGTGCCAGTAGTAATTGGGAGCTGCAGGCGGGGGAGCAGTACTTC.

This chain links TRBV24-1 with TRBJ1-5; maybe TRBD1 (6 bases). The CDR3 is 14 amino acids. The germline V and J ends were trimmed by 4 bases and 4 bases, with 10 bases remaining between them. Germline CDR1 and CDR2: KGHDR and SFDVKD. CDR3 nucleotides: TGTGCCACCAGTGAATCAGGGGCAAATCAGCCCCAGCATTTT. Protein product: CATSESGANQPQHF.

The rearrangement links TRBV30 to TRBJ2-7; 7 bases align to TRBD2. Germline V lookup: CDR1 GTSNPN, CDR2 SVGIG (reference sequence). After removal of 1 base from V and 4 bases from J, the junction contained 4 bases not matched to a gene. The CDR3 is 13 residues long. CDR3 in DNA: TGTGCCTGGAGTGGCGGGAGCTCGTACGAGCAGTACTTC. This sequence encodes CAWSGGSSYEQYF.

V gene TRBV6-5 combines with J gene TRBJ2-1; TRBD2 might be the D (6 bases). The length of the CDR3 is 15 residues. Per the germline V gene, CDR1 is MNHEY and CDR2 is SVGAGI. Trimming pared 6 bases from V and 3 bases from J, leaving 15 bases between. In DNA, the CDR3 is TGTGCCAGCAGCATGACTAGGGGTGGCTACAATGAGCAGTTCTTC. Translation: CASSMTRGGYNEQFF.

V gene TRBV6-5 combines with J gene TRBJ1-1, with D unresolved. The germline V gene encodes CDR1 MNHEY and CDR2 SVGAGI. Trimming took off 2 bases at V and 5 bases at J, with 3 bases between the two ends. The CDR3 runs to 11 residues. The DNA of the CDR3 is TGTGCCAGCAGTTACGAGACTGAAGCTTTCTTT. Translated: CASSYETEAFF.